This T cell receptor beta chain comes out of a study of blood T cells in healthy people across ages. The CDR3 has 15 residues. Germline values: CDR1 LGHDT, CDR2 YNNKEL (reference sequence). V was clipped by 1 base and J by 3 bases, with 10 bases between them. Through a sample-barcoded 5' primer and a J-beta primer mix, a second PCR was run for roughly 6 to 12 cycles. Individual samples furnished no less than 2.5 million CDR3-containing paired-end reads apiece. TCRdb recomputed calls from the 5' RACE reads with MiXCR, one row per CDR3 protein. The table includes hundreds of thousands of distinct CDR3 sequences, around 54% detected once.

The chain is built from TRBV3-1 and TRBJ2-1; tentatively, D is TRBD2 (7 bases). The sequencing input was blood. This sequence originates from a man aged 55 to 70 in good health. The CDR3 region has the DNA TGTGCCAGCAGCCAAGGGGGGGGCAACTACAATGAGCAGTTCTTC. This codes for CASSQGGGNYNEQFF.